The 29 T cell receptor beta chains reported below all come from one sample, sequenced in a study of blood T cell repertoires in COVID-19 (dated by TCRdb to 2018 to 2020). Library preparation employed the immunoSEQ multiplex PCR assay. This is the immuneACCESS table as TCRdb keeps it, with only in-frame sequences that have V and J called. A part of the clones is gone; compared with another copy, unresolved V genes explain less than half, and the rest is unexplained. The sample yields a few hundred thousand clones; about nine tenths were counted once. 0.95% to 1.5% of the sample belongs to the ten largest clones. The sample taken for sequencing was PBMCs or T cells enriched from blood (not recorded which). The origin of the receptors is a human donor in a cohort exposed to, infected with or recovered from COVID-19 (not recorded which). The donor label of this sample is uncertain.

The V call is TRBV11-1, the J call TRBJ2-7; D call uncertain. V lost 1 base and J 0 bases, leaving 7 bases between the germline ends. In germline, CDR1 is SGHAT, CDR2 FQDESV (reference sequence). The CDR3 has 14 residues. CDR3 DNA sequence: TGTGCCAGCAGCTTAGGCCTGAGCTCCTACGAGCAGTACTTC. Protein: CASSLGLSSYEQYF.

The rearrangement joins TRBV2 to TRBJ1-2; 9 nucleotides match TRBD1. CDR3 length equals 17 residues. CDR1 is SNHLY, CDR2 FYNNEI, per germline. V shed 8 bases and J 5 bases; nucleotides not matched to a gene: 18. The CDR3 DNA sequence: TGTGCCAGCTTAAGGCGGGACAGGGTTGTTCCACAATATGGCTACACCTTC. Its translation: CASLRRDRVVPQYGYTF.

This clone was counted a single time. For the CDR3, the DNA is TGTGCCAGCAGCTTAGGGCGGGTTGGCTTCCCCAATGAGCAGTTCTTC. It codes for CASSLGRVGFPNEQFF. The J gene is TRBJ2-1, the V gene TRBV7-8, with D maybe TRBD2 (5 bases). Trimming stripped 1 base from V and 6 bases from J, with 16 bases between. The CDR3 length is 16 residues. Germline V gives CDR1 SGHVS, CDR2 FQNEAQ.

As DNA, the CDR3 is TGTGCCAGCAGTGACAGGGTAGCCAAAAACATTCAGTACTTC. Protein: CASSDRVAKNIQYF. The V gene is TRBV2, the J gene TRBJ2-4; TRBD1 might be the D (5 bases). The germline V and J ends were trimmed by 3 bases and 0 bases, with 6 bases remaining between them. Germline CDR1 and CDR2: SNHLY and FYNNEI. This CDR3 spans 14 amino acids.

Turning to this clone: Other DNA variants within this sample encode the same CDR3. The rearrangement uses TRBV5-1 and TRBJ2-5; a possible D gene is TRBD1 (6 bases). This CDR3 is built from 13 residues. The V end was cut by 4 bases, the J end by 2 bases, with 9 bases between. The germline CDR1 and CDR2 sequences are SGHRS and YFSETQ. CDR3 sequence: CASSLGQQETQYF. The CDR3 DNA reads TGCGCCAGCAGCCTAGGACAGCAAGAGACCCAGTACTTC.

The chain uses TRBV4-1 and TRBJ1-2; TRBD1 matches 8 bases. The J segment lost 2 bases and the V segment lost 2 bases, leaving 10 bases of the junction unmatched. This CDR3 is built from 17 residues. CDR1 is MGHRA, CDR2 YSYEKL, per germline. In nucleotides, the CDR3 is TGCGCCAGCAGCCAAACACTACTCCGGGACAGGAACTATGGCTACACCTTC. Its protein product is CASSQTLLRDRNYGYTF.

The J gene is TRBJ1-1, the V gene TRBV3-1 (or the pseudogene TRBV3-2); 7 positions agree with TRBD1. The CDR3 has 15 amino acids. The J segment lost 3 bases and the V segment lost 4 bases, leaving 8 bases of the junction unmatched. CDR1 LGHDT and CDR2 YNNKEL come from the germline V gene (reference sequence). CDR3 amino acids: CASSPSTGSDTEAFF. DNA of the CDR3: TGTGCCAGCAGCCCCTCGACAGGGTCGGACACTGAAGCTTTCTTT.

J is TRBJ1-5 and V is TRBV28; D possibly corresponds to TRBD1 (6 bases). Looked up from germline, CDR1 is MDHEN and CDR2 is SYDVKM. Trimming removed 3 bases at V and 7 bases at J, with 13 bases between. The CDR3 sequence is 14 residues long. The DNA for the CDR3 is TGTGCCAGCAGTTTTAGGGGGGGAGGGCAGCCCCAGCATTTT. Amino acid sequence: CASSFRGGGQPQHF.

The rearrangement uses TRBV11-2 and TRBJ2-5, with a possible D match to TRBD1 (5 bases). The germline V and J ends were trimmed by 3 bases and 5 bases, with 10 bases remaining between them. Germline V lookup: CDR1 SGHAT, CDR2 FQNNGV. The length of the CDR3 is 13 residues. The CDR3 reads CASSLVGQETQYF. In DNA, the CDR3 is TGTGCCAGCAGCTTGGTGGGGCAGGAGACCCAGTACTTC.

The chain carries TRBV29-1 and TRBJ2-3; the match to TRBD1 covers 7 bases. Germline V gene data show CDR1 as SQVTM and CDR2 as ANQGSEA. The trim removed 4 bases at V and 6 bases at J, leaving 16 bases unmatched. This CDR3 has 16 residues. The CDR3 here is CSVVRRDSRSLDTQYF. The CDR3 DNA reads TGCAGCGTTGTTCGCCGGGACAGCCGTTCGTTGGATACGCAGTATTTT.

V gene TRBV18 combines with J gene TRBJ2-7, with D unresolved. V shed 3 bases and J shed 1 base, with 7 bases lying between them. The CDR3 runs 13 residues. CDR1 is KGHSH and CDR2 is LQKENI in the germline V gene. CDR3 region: CASSPSRSYEQYF. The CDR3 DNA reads TGTGCCAGCTCACCCTCCAGGTCCTACGAGCAGTACTTC.

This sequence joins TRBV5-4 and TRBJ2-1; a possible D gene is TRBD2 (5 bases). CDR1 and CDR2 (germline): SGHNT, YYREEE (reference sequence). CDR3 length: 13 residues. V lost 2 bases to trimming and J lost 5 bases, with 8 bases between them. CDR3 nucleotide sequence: TGTGCCAGCAGCTTCGGACTGAACAATGAGCAGTTCTTC. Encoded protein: CASSFGLNNEQFF.

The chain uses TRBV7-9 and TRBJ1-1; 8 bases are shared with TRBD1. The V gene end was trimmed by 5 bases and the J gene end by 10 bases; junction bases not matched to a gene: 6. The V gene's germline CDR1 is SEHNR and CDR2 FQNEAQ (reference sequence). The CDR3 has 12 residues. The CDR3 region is CASSPPGQGAFF. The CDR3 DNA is TGTGCCAGCAGCCCCCCAGGACAGGGAGCTTTCTTT.

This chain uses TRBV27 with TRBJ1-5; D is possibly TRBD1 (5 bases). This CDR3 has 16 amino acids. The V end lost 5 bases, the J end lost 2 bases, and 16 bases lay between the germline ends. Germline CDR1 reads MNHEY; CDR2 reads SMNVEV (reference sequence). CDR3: CASSATLGTRNQPQHF. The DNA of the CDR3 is TGTGCCAGCAGTGCAACGTTGGGGACTCGCAATCAGCCCCAGCATTTT.

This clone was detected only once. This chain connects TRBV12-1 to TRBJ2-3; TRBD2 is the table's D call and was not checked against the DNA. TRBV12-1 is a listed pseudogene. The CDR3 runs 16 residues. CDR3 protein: CASGKRGVVGIDTQYF. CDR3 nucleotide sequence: TGTGCCAGCGGTAAGCGGGGGGTGGTTGGGATAGATACGCAGTATTTT.

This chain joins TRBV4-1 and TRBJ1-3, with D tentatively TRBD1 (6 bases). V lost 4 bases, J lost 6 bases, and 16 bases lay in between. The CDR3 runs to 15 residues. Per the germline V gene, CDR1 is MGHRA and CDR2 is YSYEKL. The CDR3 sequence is CASSPSPGAVNTIYF. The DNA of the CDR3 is TGCGCCAGCAGCCCCTCCCCAGGGGCCGTAAACACCATATATTTT.

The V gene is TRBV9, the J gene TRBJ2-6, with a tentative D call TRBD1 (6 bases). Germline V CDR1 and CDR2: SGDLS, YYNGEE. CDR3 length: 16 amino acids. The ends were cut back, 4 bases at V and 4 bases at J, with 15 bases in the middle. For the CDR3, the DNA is TGTGCCAGCAGCACCCAGGGGACGCCCGGGGCCAACGTCCTGACTTTC. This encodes CASSTQGTPGANVLTF.

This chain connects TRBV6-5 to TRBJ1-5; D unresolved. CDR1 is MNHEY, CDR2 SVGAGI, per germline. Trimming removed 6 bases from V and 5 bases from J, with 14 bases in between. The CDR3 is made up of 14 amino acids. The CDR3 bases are TGTGCCAGCAGCCCCGGACTCTTCGATCAGCCCCAGCATTTT. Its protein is CASSPGLFDQPQHF.

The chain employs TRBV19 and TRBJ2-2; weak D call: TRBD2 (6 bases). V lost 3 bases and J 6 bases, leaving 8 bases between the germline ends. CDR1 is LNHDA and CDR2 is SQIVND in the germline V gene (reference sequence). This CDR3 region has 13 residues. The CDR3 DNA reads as TGTGCCAGTAGTATCGGAGGGGCCGGGGAGCTGTTTTTT. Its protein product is CASSIGGAGELFF.

CDR3: CASQYKPTGGATGELFF. DNA for the CDR3: TGTGCCAGCCAATATAAACCGACAGGGGGTGCCACCGGGGAGCTGTTTTTT. The rearrangement links TRBV27 to TRBJ2-2; 9 nucleotides match TRBD1. The ends lost 8 bases at V and 4 bases at J; junction bases unmatched: 14. The CDR3 contains 17 residues. Germline CDR1 is MNHEY and CDR2 is SMNVEV (reference sequence).

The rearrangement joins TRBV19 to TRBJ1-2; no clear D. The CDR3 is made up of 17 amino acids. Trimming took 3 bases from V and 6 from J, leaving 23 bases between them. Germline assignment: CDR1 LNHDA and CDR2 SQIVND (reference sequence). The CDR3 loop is CASSISPTALEGHGYTF. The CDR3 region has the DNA TGTGCCAGTAGTATTTCCCCCACAGCCTTAGAAGGTCATGGCTACACCTTC. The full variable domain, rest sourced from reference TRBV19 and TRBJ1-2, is DGGITQSPKYLFRKEGQNVTLSCEQNLNHDAMYWYRQDPGQGLRLIYYSQIVNDFQKGDIAEGYSVSREKKESFPLTVTSAQKNPTAFYLCASSISPTALEGHGYTFGSGTRLTVV.

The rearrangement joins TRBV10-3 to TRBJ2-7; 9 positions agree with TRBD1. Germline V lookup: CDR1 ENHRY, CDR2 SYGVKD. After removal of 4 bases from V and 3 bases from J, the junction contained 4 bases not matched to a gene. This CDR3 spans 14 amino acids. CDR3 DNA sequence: TGTGCCATCAGTGGGCCGGGACAGGGCTACGAGCAGTACTTC. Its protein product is CAISGPGQGYEQYF.

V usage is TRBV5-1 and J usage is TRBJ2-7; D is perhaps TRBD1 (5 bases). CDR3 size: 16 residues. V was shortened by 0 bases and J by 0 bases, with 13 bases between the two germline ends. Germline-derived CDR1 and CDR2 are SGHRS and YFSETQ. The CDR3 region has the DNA TGCGCCAGCAGCTTGGCGGGCAGGGAAGCCTCCTACGAGCAGTACTTC. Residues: CASSLAGREASYEQYF. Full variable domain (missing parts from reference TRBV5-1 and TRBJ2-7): KAGVTQTPRYLIKTRGQQVTLSCSPISGHRSVSWYQQTPGQGLQFLFEYFSETQRNKGNFPGRFSGRQFSNSRSEMNVSTLELGDSALYLCASSLAGREASYEQYFGPGTRLTVT.

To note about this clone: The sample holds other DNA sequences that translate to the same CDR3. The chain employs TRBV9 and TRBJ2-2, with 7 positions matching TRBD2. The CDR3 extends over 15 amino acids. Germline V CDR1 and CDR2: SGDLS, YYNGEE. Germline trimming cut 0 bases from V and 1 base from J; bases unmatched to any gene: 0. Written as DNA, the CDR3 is TGTGCCAGCAGCGTAGGCGGGGGGAACACCGGGGAGCTGTTTTTT. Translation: CASSVGGGNTGELFF.

Here the CDR3 reads CASSLEAGASTDTQYF. CDR3 in DNA: TGTGCCAGCAGCTTGGAGGCAGGGGCTAGCACAGATACGCAGTATTTT. The chain has TRBV5-4 and TRBJ2-3; a weak D match, TRBD1 (6 bases). Germline CDR1 SGHNT, CDR2 YYREEE (reference sequence). Between the trimmed V and J ends, which lost 0 bases and 0 bases, there was a span of 11 bases. This CDR3 comprises 16 residues.

The CDR3 coding sequence is TGTGCCAGGCAGGGGGCAGGTCAGCCCCAGCATTTT. Translated: CARQGAGQPQHF. The rearrangement links TRBV21-1 to TRBJ1-5; the table names TRBD1, a call not compared with the DNA. TRBV21-1 is described as a pseudogene. CDR3 length equals 12 residues.

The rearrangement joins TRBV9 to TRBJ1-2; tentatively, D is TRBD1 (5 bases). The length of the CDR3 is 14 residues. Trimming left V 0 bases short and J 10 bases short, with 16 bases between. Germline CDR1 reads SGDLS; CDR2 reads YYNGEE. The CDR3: CASSVGPGLMDYTF. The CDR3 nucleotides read TGTGCCAGCAGCGTAGGCCCAGGGTTAATGGACTACACCTTC.

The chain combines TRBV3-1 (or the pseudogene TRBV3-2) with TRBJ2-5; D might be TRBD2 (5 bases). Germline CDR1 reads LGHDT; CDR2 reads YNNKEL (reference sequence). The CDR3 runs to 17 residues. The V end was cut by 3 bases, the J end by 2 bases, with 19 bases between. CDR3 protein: CASSQSVIQRRQETQYF. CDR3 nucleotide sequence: TGTGCCAGCAGCCAGAGCGTGATTCAGCGGAGACAAGAGACCCAGTACTTC.

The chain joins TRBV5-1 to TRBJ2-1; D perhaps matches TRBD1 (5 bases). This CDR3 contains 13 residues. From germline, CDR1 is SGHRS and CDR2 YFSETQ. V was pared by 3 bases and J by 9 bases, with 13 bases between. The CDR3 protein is CASSSSQGSEQFF. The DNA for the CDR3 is TGCGCCAGCAGCTCGAGCCAGGGTAGTGAGCAGTTCTTC.